This T cell receptor beta chain was identified in a study of T cell responses to AZD1222 COVID-19 vaccine. Whole-study context: Some second doses came at about 4 weeks and others at about 12 weeks; these were pooled.

V lost 5 bases to trimming and J lost 0 bases; unmatched junction nucleotides: 3. Germline V lookup: CDR1 MGHDK, CDR2 SYGVNS. This CDR3 is built from 15 residues. The method was immunoSEQ multiplex PCR; TCRdb's version includes in-frame clones alone and lacks a portion of them. This table has about 120,000 clones, 92% appearing once. General study results and limits: Females made up more of the donors, who were largely white British, and clonal diversity may have come out too low. Seropositive at baseline were only a handful of AZD1222 recipients. No day 14 peak samples; only post-peak repertoires were characterized.

As regards this clone: Its antigen is still unknown.

The clonotype was recovered from an adult in good health. V is TRBV25-1 and J is TRBJ2-7, with 11 nucleotides matching TRBD1. The source material was peripheral blood, sampled on day 0 of AZD1222 vaccination. As DNA, the CDR3 is TGTGCCAGCAGTCGGGACAGGGGGAGCTCCTACGAGCAGTACTTC. This gives the protein CASSRDRGSSYEQYF.